This T cell receptor beta chain was found in a study of CXCR3-negative and CXCR3-positive naive CD8 T cells. On the study more broadly: Every library held about 1.5 +/- 0.3 million TRB reads, and the total came to around 150 million. Broader study findings: Memory, not naive, CXCR3-negative and CXCR3-positive cells differed in TRBV-TRBJ usage. Against CXCR3-negative naive cells, CXCR3-positive naive cells showed more hydrophobic TRB CDR3s.

Remarks on this clonotype: Its antigen is as yet unknown.

CDR3 size: 14 residues. Germline V gives CDR1 SQVTM, CDR2 ANQGSEA. Each TRB cDNA library was prepared by 5' RACE (with UMI labels). From the 5' RACE reads, TCRdb lists one entry per CDR3 protein and no DNA. With approximately 83,000 distinct CDR3 sequences in the sample, the ten largest clones hold roughly 1.5%. Each CD8+ T cell subset was sorted in triplicate, hundreds of thousands of cells each. This receptor was taken from a human donor in good health. Some clones in this sample may be carry-over from other donors' samples. Sequencing input: naive CXCR3- CD8+ T cells from blood. Described subset: CD45RO-CCR7+CD27+CD95- naive CD8+ T cells lacking CXCR3 (TNR3-). The rearrangement links TRBV29-1 to TRBJ2-3; TCRdb names TRBD1, which stays unverified in the absence of DNA. CDR3 sequence reads: CSSSKGIMPDTQYF.